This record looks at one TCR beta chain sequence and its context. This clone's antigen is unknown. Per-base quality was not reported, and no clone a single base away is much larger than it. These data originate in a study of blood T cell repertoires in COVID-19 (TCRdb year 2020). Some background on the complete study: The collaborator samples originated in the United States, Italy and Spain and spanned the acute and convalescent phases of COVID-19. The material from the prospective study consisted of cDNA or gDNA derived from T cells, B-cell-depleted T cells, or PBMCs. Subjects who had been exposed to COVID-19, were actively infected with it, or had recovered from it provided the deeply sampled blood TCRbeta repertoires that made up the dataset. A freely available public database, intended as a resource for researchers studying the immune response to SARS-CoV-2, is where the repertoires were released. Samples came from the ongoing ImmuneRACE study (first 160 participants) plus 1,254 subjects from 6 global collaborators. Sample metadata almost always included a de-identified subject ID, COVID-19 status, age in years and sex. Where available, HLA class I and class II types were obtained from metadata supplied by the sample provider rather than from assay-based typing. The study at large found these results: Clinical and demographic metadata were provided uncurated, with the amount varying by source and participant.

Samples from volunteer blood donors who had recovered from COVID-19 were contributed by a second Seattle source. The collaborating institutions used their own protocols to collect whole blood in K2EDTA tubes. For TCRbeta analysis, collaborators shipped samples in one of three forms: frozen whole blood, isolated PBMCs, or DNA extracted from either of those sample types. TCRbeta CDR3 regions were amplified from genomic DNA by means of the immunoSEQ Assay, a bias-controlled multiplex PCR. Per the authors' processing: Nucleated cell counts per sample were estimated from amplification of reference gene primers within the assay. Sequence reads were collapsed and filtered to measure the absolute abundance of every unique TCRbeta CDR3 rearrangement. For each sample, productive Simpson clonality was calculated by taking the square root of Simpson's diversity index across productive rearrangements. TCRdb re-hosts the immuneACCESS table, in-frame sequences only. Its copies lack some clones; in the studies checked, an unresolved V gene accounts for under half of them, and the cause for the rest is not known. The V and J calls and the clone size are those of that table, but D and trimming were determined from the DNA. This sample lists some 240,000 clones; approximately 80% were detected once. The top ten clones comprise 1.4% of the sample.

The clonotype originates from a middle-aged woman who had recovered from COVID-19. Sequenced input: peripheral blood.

The DNA sequence is as follows: TGTGCCAGCAGCTTAAGCTTTCAAGAGACCCAGTACTTC. Translation gives CASSLSFQETQYF. The receptor chain draws on TRBV7-6 and TRBJ2-5, with no confidently assigned D gene. CDR1 and CDR2 were assigned from the germline V gene as SGHVS and FNYEAQ. A distance of 6 bases separates the germline ends of V and J, which lose 2 bases and 2 bases respectively. The CDR3 starts with the cysteine, ends with the phenylalanine, and has 13 residues. This entry keeps only the CDR3 DNA: 39 bases, framed from base 1.